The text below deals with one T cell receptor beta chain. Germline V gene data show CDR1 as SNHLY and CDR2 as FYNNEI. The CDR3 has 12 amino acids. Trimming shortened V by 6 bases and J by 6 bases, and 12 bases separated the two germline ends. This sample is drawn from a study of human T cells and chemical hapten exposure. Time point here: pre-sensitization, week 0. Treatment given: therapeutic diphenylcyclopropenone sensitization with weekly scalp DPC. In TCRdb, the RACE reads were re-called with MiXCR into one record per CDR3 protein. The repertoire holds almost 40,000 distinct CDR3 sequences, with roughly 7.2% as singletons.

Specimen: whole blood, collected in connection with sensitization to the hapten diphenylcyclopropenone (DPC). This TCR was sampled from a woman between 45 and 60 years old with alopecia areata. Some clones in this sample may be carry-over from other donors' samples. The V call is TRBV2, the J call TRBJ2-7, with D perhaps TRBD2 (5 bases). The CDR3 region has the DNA TGTGCCAGCAGGTACGGAGGATTCGAGCAGTACTTC. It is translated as CASRYGGFEQYF.